A single sample gave rise to the 7 T cell receptor beta chains below, sequenced in a study of chemoradiotherapy in HPV16-positive cancers. Assay: immunoSEQ multiplex PCR; the TCRdb copy retains only in-frame clones and omits some. The sample records 8,000 to 10,000 clones, less than 75% being singletons. This specimen was collected from a patient who underwent chemoradiotherapy. The origin of the receptors is a human donor with HPV-associated anogenital cancer.

This chain connects TRBV18 to TRBJ2-2; 8 nucleotides align to TRBD1. V dropped 3 bases and J dropped 0; count of bases not matched to a gene: 3. The CDR3 runs to 16 residues. The germline V gene has CDR1 KGHSH and CDR2 LQKENI. CDR3 DNA sequence: TGTGCCAGCTCACCCTGGACAGGGTCGAACACCGGGGAGCTGTTTTTT. This sequence encodes CASSPWTGSNTGELFF.

This sequence joins TRBV14 and TRBJ1-2; the D gene is possibly TRBD1 (5 bases). The germline CDR1 and CDR2 sequences are SGHDN and FVKESK. The germline V and J ends were trimmed by 4 bases and 1 base, with 13 bases remaining between them. CDR3 length: 15 amino acids. The CDR3 DNA follows: TGTGCCAGCAGCCTAACAGGATCCTTTAACTATGGCTACACCTTC. Amino acid sequence: CASSLTGSFNYGYTF.

This clone appeared a few times. CDR3 DNA: TGTGCCAGCAGTTCCCTGCTTTCCAAGGCAGATACGCAGTATTTT. Its protein is CASSSLLSKADTQYF. V gene TRBV6-5 combines with J gene TRBJ2-3; the D is unclear. Germline V gene lookup returns CDR1 MNHEY and CDR2 SVGAGI. The CDR3 is 15 residues long. Trimming stripped 4 bases from V and 4 bases from J, with 15 bases between.

The J gene is TRBJ2-1, the V gene TRBV6-5; TRBD1 is a possible D gene (6 bases). V was shortened by 8 bases and J by 0 bases, with 8 bases between the two germline ends. From germline, CDR1 is MNHEY and CDR2 SVGAGI. The CDR3 spans 13 residues. CDR3 nucleotides: TGTGCCAGCGGACAGCGCTCCTACAATGAGCAGTTCTTC. Amino acids: CASGQRSYNEQFF.

The V call is TRBV6-5, the J call TRBJ1-1, with D perhaps matching TRBD1 (5 bases). Germline V gives CDR1 MNHEY, CDR2 SVGAGI. The CDR3 loop spans 16 amino acids. The germline V and J ends were trimmed by 2 bases and 0 bases, with 13 bases remaining between them. CDR3 DNA sequence: TGTGCCAGCAGTTACGTGTGGGGCTCTATGAACACTGAAGCTTTCTTT. Its protein is CASSYVWGSMNTEAFF.

The chain is built from TRBV6-6 and TRBJ1-1; D gene uncertain. Trimming removed 4 bases from V and 3 bases from J, with 3 bases in between. The germline V gene encodes CDR1 MNHNY and CDR2 SVGAGI (reference sequence). This CDR3 spans 11 amino acids. CDR3 coding DNA: TGTGCCAGCAGTTCCTACACTGAAGCTTTCTTT. Its protein product is CASSSYTEAFF.

The chain combines TRBV7-9 with TRBJ2-7; D gene unclear. Trimming pared 5 bases from V and 4 bases from J, leaving 6 bases between. Germline CDR1 and CDR2: SEHNR and FQNEAQ (reference sequence). The CDR3 has 11 amino acids. As DNA, the CDR3 is TGTGCCAGCAGCCGCAATTACGAGCAGTACTTC. It yields the protein CASSRNYEQYF.